What follows are 13 T cell receptor beta chains derived from one specimen sequenced in a study of CD8+ T cells in alopecia areata. Treatment: oral pan-JAK inhibitor, 5-10 mg twice daily. Following extraction, RNA underwent reverse transcription to cDNA, which served as the sequencing template. Method: immunoSEQ multiplex PCR; TCRdb's copy keeps in-frame clones and lacks some. The sample comprises about 87,000 clones, just over 70% of which are singletons, and 17% rests with the top ten. The material sequenced was CD8+ T cells sorted from blood, taken at approximately week 42, from a patient treated with tofacitinib. These receptor sequences come from a human donor with alopecia areata.

V gene TRBV15 combines with J gene TRBJ2-3, with TRBD2 identical over 12 bases. There are 16 residues in the CDR3. V shed 7 bases and J 2 bases; nucleotides not matched to a gene: 7. From germline, CDR1 is LNHNV and CDR2 YYDKDF (reference sequence). The CDR3 protein is CATTLGTSGSTDTQYF. DNA of the CDR3: TGTGCCACCACACTGGGGACTAGCGGGTCCACAGATACGCAGTATTTT.

The rearrangement links TRBV19 to TRBJ1-5, with TRBD1 matching over 9 bases. The CDR3 has 17 residues. After removal of 3 bases from V and 5 bases from J, the junction contained 11 bases not matched to a gene. CDR1 is LNHDA, CDR2 SQIVND, per germline (reference sequence). DNA of the CDR3: TGTGCCAGTAGTATGGGACAGGGAATTTATTGGGATCAGCCCCAGCATTTT. Protein sequence: CASSMGQGIYWDQPQHF.

In this sample, this clone turned up once. The chain carries TRBV6-5 and TRBJ2-3; D may be TRBD2 (7 bases). Germline V gives CDR1 MNHEY, CDR2 SVGAGI. The CDR3 is 15 residues long. Trimming left V 6 bases short and J 8 bases short, with 21 bases between. CDR3 protein: CASRPTGGQSGTQYF. CDR3 nucleotide sequence: TGTGCCAGCAGACCCACGGGGGGCCAGTCGGGTACGCAGTATTTT.

V gene TRBV7-8 combines with J gene TRBJ2-1; TRBD2 aligns across 10 bases. The V and J ends lost 6 bases and 0 bases, in that order; junction bases with no gene match: 11. This CDR3 spans 18 amino acids. Looked up from germline, CDR1 is SGHVS and CDR2 is FQNEAQ. The CDR3 is CASSLGLAGASSYNEQFF. CDR3 bases: TGTGCCAGCAGTCTTGGGCTAGCGGGGGCGAGCTCCTACAATGAGCAGTTCTTC.

This sequence joins TRBV29-1 and TRBJ2-1; no firm D call. In germline, CDR1 is SQVTM, CDR2 ANQGSEA. The CDR3 spans 15 residues. V lost 7 bases, J lost 1 base, and 17 bases lay in between. DNA of the CDR3: TGCAGCGGTACCACTACGACCCGATCCTACAATGAGCAGTTCTTC. Protein sequence: CSGTTTTRSYNEQFF.

V usage is TRBV7-8 and J usage is TRBJ1-1; TRBD1 matches at 7 bases. CDR3 length: 15 amino acids. Germline CDR1 is SGHVS and CDR2 is FQNEAQ. J lost 0 bases, V lost 1 base, and 2 bases had no gene match. CDR3 sequence: CASSLVDRMNTEAFF. Here the CDR3 DNA reads TGTGCCAGCAGCTTAGTGGACAGGATGAACACTGAAGCTTTCTTT. Variable domain in full (rest from reference TRBV7-8 and TRBJ1-1): GAGVSQSPRYKVAKRGQDVALRCDPISGHVSLFWYQQALGQGPEFLTYFQNEAQLDKSGLPSDRFFAERPEGSVSTLKIQRTQQEDSAVYLCASSLVDRMNTEAFFGQGTRLTVV.

This clone was seen once. V and J are TRBV6-5 and TRBJ1-2; the D is unclear. Germline V gives CDR1 MNHEY, CDR2 SVGAGI. CDR3 size: 13 residues. Trimming cost V 6 bases and J 3 bases, with 11 bases left between them. CDR3 region: CASSQTNDYGYTF. The CDR3 DNA follows: TGTGCCAGCAGCCAAACCAACGACTATGGCTACACCTTC.

V is TRBV7-8 and J is TRBJ2-7, with D perhaps TRBD2 (5 bases). V lost 5 bases and J 7 bases, leaving 15 bases between the germline ends. The CDR3 is 13 amino acids. Germline V lookup: CDR1 SGHVS, CDR2 FQNEAQ. CDR3 nucleotides: TGTGCCAGCAGCCCAATAGCGCCCGGGGAGCAGTACTTC. Its translation is CASSPIAPGEQYF. The full variable domain, completed using reference TRBV7-8 and TRBJ2-7, is GAGVSQSPRYKVAKRGQDVALRCDPISGHVSLFWYQQALGQGPEFLTYFQNEAQLDKSGLPSDRFFAERPEGSVSTLKIQRTQQEDSAVYLCASSPIAPGEQYFGPGTRLTVT.

V usage is TRBV29-1 and J usage is TRBJ2-5; D uncertain. The germline CDR1 and CDR2 sequences are SQVTM and ANQGSEA. The CDR3 sequence is 16 residues long. Deletions cut 3 bases from V and 2 bases from J, with 19 bases between. The CDR3 region has the DNA TGCAGCGTTGATGGTACGAGAGACATGGCTCAAGAGACCCAGTACTTC. Encoded protein: CSVDGTRDMAQETQYF.

V gene TRBV6-6 combines with J gene TRBJ1-2; 7 bases match TRBD1. Germline CDR1 reads MNHNY; CDR2 reads SVGAGI (reference sequence). The V and J ends lost 5 bases and 6 bases, in that order; junction bases with no gene match: 6. The CDR3 is made up of 13 amino acids. The CDR3 nucleotides are TGTGCCAGCAGTATACAGGGGTCCGATGGCTACACCTTC. Amino acid sequence: CASSIQGSDGYTF.

Only one count was recorded for this clone. The chain is built from TRBV6-6 and TRBJ2-7, with D maybe TRBD1 (5 bases). The CDR3 totals 14 residues. V lost 5 bases to trimming and J lost 0 bases, with 11 bases between them. Per the germline V gene, CDR1 is MNHNY and CDR2 is SVGAGI (reference sequence). CDR3 coding DNA: TGTGCCAGCAGTAGACAGTCTTCCTCCTACGAGCAGTACTTC. Protein product: CASSRQSSSYEQYF.

This chain connects TRBV7-6 to TRBJ1-2, with TRBD1 matching 10 bases. The junction had 11 bases not matched to a gene; V was cut back by 2 bases and J by 8 bases. The length of the CDR3 is 16 residues. Germline loops: CDR1 SGHVS, CDR2 FNYEAQ. Here the CDR3 DNA reads TGTGCCAGCAGCTTAAGGGGGGACAGGGGCGAGGACGGCTACACCTTC. The encoded protein is CASSLRGDRGEDGYTF.

The chain employs TRBV5-6 and TRBJ2-7, with a weak D call TRBD1 (6 bases). The CDR3 contains 14 residues. V lost 4 bases and J 3 bases, leaving 14 bases between the germline ends. Germline-derived CDR1 and CDR2 are SGHDT and YYEEEE. This CDR3 is CASSELRDIYEQYF. The CDR3 DNA is TGTGCCAGCAGCGAACTAAGGGACATCTACGAGCAGTACTTC.